These T cell receptor beta chains were read from a single sample in a study of cytomegalovirus exposure and HLA in healthy donors. Assay: immunoSEQ multiplex PCR; the TCRdb copy retains only in-frame clones and omits some. The sample carries 160,000 or so clones, roughly 83% recorded once. The sequencing sample was made of PBMCs. These receptors all come from a man under 40 in good health and CMV-seronegative. The CDR3 runs from the conserved cysteine through the conserved F or W.

j_gene	v_gene	CDR3aa
TRBJ2-5	TRBV7-2	CASSLARSPTGTQETQYF
TRBJ1-4	TRBV27	CASSSNTNEKLFF
TRBJ2-7	TRBV12-5	CASGLTTSAISSYEQYF
TRBJ2-3	TRBV9	CASSVADHGTDTQYF
TRBJ1-1	TRBV5-4	CASSSAAEGNTEAFF
TRBJ2-7	TRBV7-9	CSSSSPPTSGSSYEQYF
TRBJ2-7	TRBV7-9	CSSNHRGQRAWNEQYF
TRBJ1-2	TRBV7-9	CASSDQGYGYTF
TRBJ2-3	TRBV7-6	CASSVGLASSTDTQYF
TRBJ1-4	TRBV28	CASSQVGKGGEKLFF
TRBJ2-2	TRBV12-5	CASGSGGGTGELFF
TRBJ2-2	TRBV12-5	CASGLAGMRELFF
TRBJ2-5	TRBV7-3	CASSLNPGGGETQYF
TRBJ2-1	TRBV7-9	CASSLAGLNNEQFF
TRBJ2-2	TRBV4-2	CASSQVSAKGGLAGGVGELFF
TRBJ1-1	TRBV11-3	CASSLGQGENTEAFF
TRBJ1-1	TRBV5-4	CASRDRGNTEAFF
TRBJ2-7	TRBV7-8	CASSPTSAGAYEQYF
TRBJ2-7	TRBV7-9	CASSLGGGLENEQYF
TRBJ2-6	TRBV6-5	CASKSIRGANVLTF
TRBJ2-5	TRBV14	CASSPMQRKETQYF
TRBJ1-2	TRBV19	CASSASNRELYGYTF
TRBJ2-3	TRBV7-3	CASTPAGVDTQYF